The 24 T cell receptor beta chains below come from one sample, sequenced in a study of shared clonotypes between healthy human individuals. Data came from immunoSEQ multiplex PCR; TCRdb stores just in-frame clones and leaves some out. The sample includes 550,000 to 850,000 clones, over 65% of them seen just once. The source material was memory CD4+ T cells sorted from blood. As for subset: CD45RA-negative fraction. Receptors originate from a woman in her 30s in good health.

This clone turned up a few times. V usage is TRBV2 and J usage is TRBJ2-1, with 12 bases fitting TRBD2. The CDR3 is 15 amino acids. CDR1 is SNHLY and CDR2 is FYNNEI in the germline V gene. The ends lost 4 bases at V and 8 bases at J; junction bases unmatched: 6. The DNA for the CDR3 is TGTGCCAGCAGTGGACTAGCGGGAGATAGGGATGAGCAGTTCTTC. This sequence encodes CASSGLAGDRDEQFF. The variable domain in full, with the rest retrieved from reference TRBV2 and TRBJ2-1, is EPEVTQTPSHQVTQMGQEVILRCVPISNHLYFYWYRQILGQKVEFLVSFYNNEISEKSEIFDDQFSVERPDGSNFTLKIRSTKLEDSAMYFCASSGLAGDRDEQFFGPGTRLTVL.

The J gene is TRBJ2-7, the V gene TRBV6-5; TRBD2 aligns across 7 bases. The CDR3 totals 13 residues. V lost 2 bases to trimming and J lost 8 bases; unmatched junction nucleotides: 6. Germline V gene lookup returns CDR1 MNHEY and CDR2 SVGAGI. CDR3 coding DNA: TGTGCCAGCAGTTACGAGGGAGGGAGGCAGCAGTACTTC. Its protein is CASSYEGGRQQYF.

The rearrangement uses TRBV19 and TRBJ1-4, with unresolved D. The CDR3 is 14 residues long. Germline V gives CDR1 LNHDA, CDR2 SQIVND (reference sequence). Trimming pared 7 bases from V and 0 bases from J, leaving 9 bases between. The CDR3 nucleotides are TGTGCCAGTAAGCGGTCCTCAACTAATGAAAAACTGTTTTTT. Encoded protein: CASKRSSTNEKLFF.

About this clone itself: A read error may account for a junction end that differs from germline. This chain uses TRBV27 with TRBJ2-4, with D possibly matching TRBD1 (5 bases). CDR1 MNHEY and CDR2 SMNVEV come from the germline V gene (reference sequence). The CDR3 totals 15 residues. CDR3 DNA sequence: TGTGCCACCAGTCGACAGCCACTAGCCAAAAACATTCAGTACTTC. Translating gives CATSRQPLAKNIQYF.

A few counts support this clone. The same CDR3 can be traced to other DNA sequences in this sample. In DNA form, the CDR3 reads TGTGCCAGCAGTTTAGGGACAGGGTTAGGCTACGAGCAGTACTTC. This gives the protein CASSLGTGLGYEQYF. The V and J genes are TRBV28 and TRBJ2-7; 9 positions agree with TRBD1. Unmatched junction bases numbered 5, after V lost 2 bases and J lost 3 bases. The CDR3 has 15 residues. Per the germline V gene, CDR1 is MDHEN and CDR2 is SYDVKM.

CDR3 protein: CASSLVRAFGYTF. CDR3 nucleotides: TGTGCCAGCAGTTTAGTCAGGGCGTTTGGCTACACCTTC. The chain uses TRBV28 and TRBJ1-2; D is perhaps TRBD1 (5 bases). With 2 bases removed from V and 7 bases from J, the gap between germline ends came to 11 bases. From germline, CDR1 is MDHEN and CDR2 SYDVKM. CDR3 length equals 13 residues.

In this sample, this clone turned up once. The chain combines TRBV29-1 with TRBJ1-1; the D is unclear. The CDR3 is 15 residues long. V was pared by 4 bases and J by 1 base, with 16 bases between. Germline CDR1 SQVTM, CDR2 ANQGSEA. The CDR3 loop is CSVAVTPTANTEAFF. The CDR3 DNA reads as TGCAGCGTTGCGGTAACACCAACGGCGAACACTGAAGCTTTCTTT. The variable domain in full, with the rest retrieved from reference TRBV29-1 and TRBJ1-1, is SAVISQKPSRDICQRGTSLTIQCQVDSQVTMMFWYRQQPGQSLTLIATANQGSEATYESGFVIDKFPISRPNLTFSTLTVSNMSPEDSSIYLCSVAVTPTANTEAFFGQGTRLTVV.

The sample holds a few counts of this clone. The rearrangement joins TRBV15 to TRBJ1-3; the D gene is possibly TRBD1 (5 bases). CDR3 length: 15 residues. The V end lost 0 bases, the J end lost 4 bases, and 10 bases lay between the germline ends. CDR1 and CDR2 from the germline V gene are LNHNV and YYDKDF (reference sequence). The CDR3: CATSRDRAGGNTIYF. The CDR3 DNA reads as TGTGCCACCAGCAGAGATAGGGCAGGGGGAAACACCATATATTTT.

The chain combines TRBV4-1 with TRBJ2-3, with 9 bases identical to TRBD2. CDR3 length equals 18 residues. The V gene's germline CDR1 is MGHRA and CDR2 YSYEKL. V lost 0 bases, J lost 5 bases, and 12 bases stayed unmatched. CDR3 in DNA: TGCGCCAGCAGCCAAGATGGGGTGGTAGCGGGAGTTAAAGATACGCAGTATTTT. It translates to CASSQDGVVAGVKDTQYF.

This clone was observed once. This chain joins TRBV28 and TRBJ1-1; D unresolved. CDR3 length: 12 residues. Germline V gene lookup returns CDR1 MDHEN and CDR2 SYDVKM. The V gene lost 8 bases and the J gene lost 8 bases, with 15 bases spanning the gap. Written as DNA, the CDR3 is TGTGCCAGCCAAGGTGGCCTCCAAGAAGCTTTCTTT. This sequence encodes CASQGGLQEAFF.

The chain employs TRBV5-4 and TRBJ2-3; D not certain. Trimming took 1 base from V and 1 from J, leaving 10 bases between them. The CDR3 length is 15 residues. Germline lookup yields CDR1 SGHNT and CDR2 YYREEE (reference sequence). The CDR3 reads CASSLKGKGTDTQYF. The CDR3 DNA is TGTGCCAGCAGCTTGAAAGGGAAGGGCACAGATACGCAGTATTTT.

The rearrangement joins TRBV18 to TRBJ1-1; the D gene is possibly TRBD1 (5 bases). CDR3 length: 12 amino acids. The V end lost 3 bases, the J end lost 10 bases, and 12 bases lay between the germline ends. CDR1 and CDR2 (germline): KGHSH, LQKENI. CDR3 protein: CASSPGRGVAFF. The CDR3 coding sequence is TGTGCCAGCTCACCGGGGAGAGGGGTAGCTTTCTTT.

The chain has TRBV18 and TRBJ2-1, with a weak D call TRBD1 (5 bases). Germline V lookup: CDR1 KGHSH, CDR2 LQKENI. The V end lost 0 bases, the J end lost 4 bases, and 10 bases lay between the germline ends. This CDR3 is built from 15 residues. The CDR3 DNA reads as TGTGCCAGCTCACCACCGTGGGGCAGGTACAATGAGCAGTTCTTC. Translated, it gives CASSPPWGRYNEQFF.

J is TRBJ1-1 and V is TRBV5-4; D is undetermined. The germline gives CDR1 SGHNT, CDR2 YYREEE (reference sequence). The germline V and J ends were trimmed by 4 bases and 0 bases, with 10 bases remaining between them. This CDR3 has 14 residues. This CDR3 reads CASSRTLMNTEAFF. The CDR3 DNA is TGTGCCAGCAGCCGGACTCTCATGAACACTGAAGCTTTCTTT.

The chain joins TRBV28 to TRBJ2-2; 8 nucleotides agree with TRBD2. The CDR3 spans 16 residues. CDR1 MDHEN and CDR2 SYDVKM come from the germline V gene. After removal of 2 bases from V and 5 bases from J, the junction contained 7 bases not matched to a gene. CDR3 loop: CASSLPSGSGTGELFF. In nucleotides, the CDR3 is TGTGCCAGCAGTTTACCCAGCGGGAGTGGGACCGGGGAGCTGTTTTTT.

The J gene is TRBJ1-4, the V gene TRBV5-1; possible D gene TRBD1, 6 bases. Trimming shortened V by 0 bases and J by 8 bases, and 11 bases separated the two germline ends. The germline V gene has CDR1 SGHRS and CDR2 YFSETQ. This CDR3 has 14 amino acids. As DNA, the CDR3 is TGCGCCAGCAGCTTGGAAAGTAGGGGGGAAAAACTGTTTTTT. Its translation: CASSLESRGEKLFF. Full variable domain (rest looked up from reference TRBV5-1 and TRBJ1-4): KAGVTQTPRYLIKTRGQQVTLSCSPISGHRSVSWYQQTPGQGLQFLFEYFSETQRNKGNFPGRFSGRQFSNSRSEMNVSTLELGDSALYLCASSLESRGEKLFFGSGTQLSVL.

The CDR3 loop is CASSSSFSGASGNTIYF. The CDR3 DNA reads as TGTGCCAGCAGCTCATCATTTTCGGGGGCCTCTGGAAACACCATATATTTT. The chain is built from TRBV11-2 and TRBJ1-3; D is possibly TRBD1 (6 bases). The CDR3 sequence is 17 residues long. With 4 bases removed from V and 0 bases from J, the gap between germline ends came to 16 bases. Germline V CDR1 and CDR2: SGHAT, FQNNGV.

This clone came up a few times. The V gene is TRBV11-2, the J gene TRBJ2-3, with no clear D. The V end lost 2 bases, the J end lost 6 bases, and 12 bases lay between the germline ends. CDR1 is SGHAT and CDR2 is FQNNGV in the germline V gene. The CDR3 is 14 residues long. CDR3 protein: CASSLRPGTDTQYF. In nucleotides, the CDR3 is TGTGCCAGCAGCTTAAGGCCCGGAACCGATACGCAGTATTTT.

J is TRBJ1-2 and V is TRBV28; a possible D gene is TRBD1 (5 bases). The germline gives CDR1 MDHEN, CDR2 SYDVKM. This CDR3 contains 14 residues. Trimming cost V 7 bases and J 5 bases, with 17 bases left between them. The CDR3 spells CASNFILGGYGYTF. The CDR3 DNA follows: TGTGCCAGCAACTTTATCCTGGGGGGGTATGGCTACACCTTC.

V usage is TRBV5-1 and J usage is TRBJ2-5; the D call may be TRBD1 or TRBD2 (5 bases each). Germline CDR1 reads SGHRS; CDR2 reads YFSETQ. Trimming stripped 4 bases from V and 5 bases from J, with 21 bases between. The CDR3 sequence is 16 residues long. The CDR3 region has the DNA TGCGCCAGCAGCCCGGGGCTAACTGACGGGAAGGAGACCCAGTACTTC. Protein: CASSPGLTDGKETQYF.

V and J are TRBV7-7 and TRBJ2-1; 14 bases agree with TRBD2. J was trimmed by 10 bases and V by 5 bases; bases with no gene match: 7. Germline lookup yields CDR1 SSHAT and CDR2 FNYEAQ (reference sequence). This CDR3 has 15 residues. This CDR3 is CASSPGLAGVGEQFF. The CDR3 nucleotides are TGTGCCAGCAGCCCGGGACTAGCGGGAGTGGGCGAGCAGTTCTTC.

This clone was observed a few times. This CDR3 is CASSLRLAGGTDTQYF. For the CDR3, the DNA is TGTGCCAGCAGTTTACGACTAGCGGGAGGGACAGATACGCAGTATTTT. This chain connects TRBV27 to TRBJ2-3; 14 nucleotides agree with TRBD2. CDR3 length: 16 amino acids. The ends lost 2 bases at V and 3 bases at J; junction bases unmatched: 1. CDR1 and CDR2 from the germline V gene are MNHEY and SMNVEV (reference sequence).

As for this clone: Other DNA sequences in this sample translate to the same CDR3. The chain uses TRBV4-2 and TRBJ2-6; D is unresolved. Trimming stripped 0 bases from V and 1 base from J, with 4 bases between. The V gene's germline CDR1 is LGHNA and CDR2 YNFKEQ. The CDR3 has 15 amino acids. CDR3 in amino acids: CASSQEGSGANVLTF. CDR3 DNA: TGTGCCAGCAGCCAAGAAGGGTCTGGGGCCAACGTCCTGACTTTC.

This clone was seen once. The chain is built from TRBV5-1 and TRBJ2-3, with TRBD2 identical over 7 bases. Germline V gives CDR1 SGHRS, CDR2 YFSETQ. With V trimmed by 3 bases and J by 6 bases, 4 bases remained unmatched. CDR3 length: 13 amino acids. CDR3: CASSSFGGDTQYF. The CDR3 region has the DNA TGCGCCAGCAGCTCGTTCGGGGGGGATACGCAGTATTTT.